This entry describes one T cell receptor (beta chain). They ran version v3.0 of the immunoSEQ assay at survey level. The repertoire was sequenced with immunoSEQ multiplex PCR; TCRdb's copy has only in-frame clones and lacks some. This sample has fewer than 25,000 clones, with more than 75% found just once. These data come from a study of long-term antiretroviral therapy in people with HIV. Germline-derived CDR1 and CDR2 are SGHTA and FQGNSA. V was trimmed by 3 bases and J by 0 bases, leaving 8 bases between them. The CDR3 covers 14 residues. The sample was unsorted PBMCs, taken 1.8 years before starting antiretroviral therapy. The V gene is TRBV7-2, the J gene TRBJ2-5; no definite D call. The TCR sequence derives from a woman in her twenties or thirties with HIV. CDR3 DNA: TGTGCCAGCAGCTTCCGGCAGTACCAAGAGACCCAGTACTTC. Translated, it gives CASSFRQYQETQYF.